A selection of T cell receptor beta chains follows, all from one sample in a study of T cell repertoires in cytomegalovirus infection. In TCRdb, the reads were re-called with MiXCR into one record per CDR3 protein. The table records fewer than 700,000 distinct CDR3 sequences, 20% to 30% of them present only once. Sequenced: CD8+ T cells from PBMCs. The receptor source for this set is a human donor in good health (CMV status not recorded). Some clones in this sample may be carry-over from other donors' samples. CDR3s include the opening cysteine and the closing phenylalanine or tryptophan. The order of the fields is V gene, CDR3 length, CDR3 protein.

V: TRBV29-1; length: 13; CDR3: CSATGTTNTEAFF
V: TRBV29-1; length: 11; CDR3: CSVGQGHGYTF
V: TRBV7-9; length: 15; CDR3: CASSSLQGPNYGYTF
V: TRBV7-2; length: 15; CDR3: CASSGGGFRTDTQYF
V: TRBV10-3; length: 14; CDR3: CAISEEAGSYEQYF
V: TRBV7-9; length: 13; CDR3: CASSYHMDGELFF
V: TRBV28; length: 16; CDR3: CASSPAAGFREEPQHF
V: TRBV7-9; length: 16; CDR3: CASSSSSGPPGEKLFF
V: TRBV20-1; length: 16; CDR3: CSTRNFAGTNNSPLHF
V: TRBV28; length: 14; CDR3: CASGPIGQGRAMYF
V: TRBV28; length: 13; CDR3: CATRDREEETQYF
V: TRBV6-5; length: 11; CDR3: CASSTTGKQFF
V: TRBV7-9; length: 14; CDR3: CASSFPGLWETQYF
V: TRBV10-3; length: 14; CDR3: CAISVSQRDNEQFF
V: TRBV6-2/TRBV6-3; length: 15; CDR3: CASSDTGTGDYGYTF
V: TRBV7-2; length: 20; CDR3: CASSLVSAQGIRPPTDTQYF
V: TRBV2; length: 12; CDR3: CAAGQGMYEQFF
V: TRBV28; length: 15; CDR3: CASTPPGAMNTEAFF
V: TRBV20-1; length: 13; CDR3: CSAVGISYNEQFF
V: TRBV6-2/TRBV6-3; length: 16; CDR3: CASFGFRGNQGNEQFF